These 29 T cell receptor beta chains were sequenced from one sample in a study of a mutant IDH1 vaccine in newly diagnosed glioma. Some clones are missing from TCRdb's copy, which holds only in-frame ones; the method was immunoSEQ multiplex PCR. The sample includes 30,000 to 40,000 clones, roughly 80% of them seen just once. Their antigens are not known. Time point indicated: week 35, safety follow-up. Every single dose of the vaccine, 300 ug of mutant IDH1 20-mer peptide, came with topical imiquimod. The material sequenced was PBMCs, taken from a glioma patient whose treatment included an IDH1 peptide vaccine. The receptors derive from a woman aged 18 to 35 with glioma.

The DNA for the CDR3 is TGTGCCAGCAGTTTAGAAAGAGGTCTACGGGACGGCTATGGCTACACCTTC. This translates into CASSLERGLRDGYGYTF. The chain carries TRBV5-5 and TRBJ1-2; D might be TRBD1 (5 bases). Looked up from germline, CDR1 is SGHKS and CDR2 is YYEKEE (reference sequence). V lost 5 bases and J lost 4, with 24 bases in between. CDR3 length equals 17 residues.

The chain combines TRBV30 with TRBJ1-2; no clear D. This CDR3 region has 12 residues. The germline V and J ends were trimmed by 5 bases and 6 bases, with 13 bases remaining between them. CDR1 and CDR2 (germline): GTSNPN, SVGIG (reference sequence). The CDR3 DNA follows: TGTGCCTGGGGGCGAACCTACGATGGCTACACCTTC. The encoded protein is CAWGRTYDGYTF.

This sequence joins TRBV19 and TRBJ1-5; no firm D call. Germline lookup yields CDR1 LNHDA and CDR2 SQIVND (reference sequence). The V end lost 6 bases, the J end lost 9 bases, and 12 bases lay between the germline ends. CDR3 size: 12 residues. The CDR3 DNA sequence: TGTGCCAGTAGACCGGACTTAGGGCCCCAGCATTTT. It encodes CASRPDLGPQHF.

This clone was observed a single time. The CDR3 reads CATGGVGLAGANVLTF. The CDR3 nucleotides read TGTGCCACCGGGGGGGTTGGGCTCGCTGGGGCCAACGTCCTGACTTTC. The V call is TRBV15, the J call TRBJ2-6; 7 nucleotides align to TRBD2. The germline V gene has CDR1 LNHNV and CDR2 YYDKDF (reference sequence). The CDR3 is 16 residues long. Germline trimming cut 8 bases from V and 2 bases from J; bases unmatched to any gene: 9.

The chain employs TRBV9 and TRBJ2-5; 8 bases agree with TRBD1. With the DNA end fitting TRBJ2-7 better, the J assignment may be wrong. The length of the CDR3 is 15 residues. Germline CDR1 SGDLS, CDR2 YYNGEE. The CDR3 is CASSPHQGATYEQYF. In nucleotides, the CDR3 is TGTGCCAGCAGCCCCCATCAGGGGGCTACCTACGAGCAGTACTTC.

The V and J genes are TRBV11-3 and TRBJ1-2; TRBD1 matches at 7 bases. CDR1 is SGHNT, CDR2 YENEEA, per germline. The CDR3 runs to 14 residues. V lost 1 base and J lost 4; bases outside the gene matches: 3. CDR3 sequence: CASSLAPGGYGYTF. The CDR3 nucleotides are TGTGCCAGCAGCTTAGCTCCAGGGGGCTATGGCTACACCTTC. Together with reference TRBV11-3 and TRBJ1-2, the CDR3 gives the full variable domain: EAGVVQSPRYKIIEKKQPVAFWCNPISGHNTLYWYLQNLGQGPELLIRYENEEAVDDSQLPKDRFSAERLKGVDSTLKIQPAELGDSAVYLCASSLAPGGYGYTFGSGTRLTVV.

The genes are TRBV7-6 and TRBJ2-2, with unresolved D. V lost 1 base to trimming and J lost 6 bases, with 9 bases between them. CDR3 length: 14 residues. Germline V gives CDR1 SGHVS, CDR2 FNYEAQ. CDR3 nucleotides: TGTGCCAGCAGCTTAGAGGCTCAGCCCGGGGAGCTGTTTTTT. Its protein is CASSLEAQPGELFF.

The sample holds one count of this clone. The chain joins TRBV15 to TRBJ2-7; 9 bases fit TRBD1. Germline V gene data show CDR1 as LNHNV and CDR2 as YYDKDF (reference sequence). The trim removed 0 bases at V and 6 bases at J, leaving 9 bases unmatched. CDR3 size: 16 residues. This CDR3 reads CATSRDLGTGSSEQYF. The CDR3 region has the DNA TGTGCCACCAGCAGAGATCTCGGGACAGGGTCTAGCGAGCAGTACTTC. Combining the CDR3 with reference TRBV15 and TRBJ2-7 gives the whole variable domain DAMVIQNPRYQVTQFGKPVTLSCSQTLNHNVMYWYQQKSSQAPKLLFHYYDKDFNNEADTPDNFQSRRPNTSFCFLDIRSPGLGDTAMYLCATSRDLGTGSSEQYFGPGTRLTVT.

The chain employs TRBV19 and TRBJ2-7; the D gene could be TRBD1 or TRBD2 (6 bases each). Germline CDR1 and CDR2: LNHDA and SQIVND (reference sequence). Trimming took 3 bases from V and 2 from J, leaving 20 bases between them. The CDR3 is 17 amino acids. CDR3 DNA: TGTGCCAGTAGTATCTCCGTTGGGGGGCAACCCGCCTACGAGCAGTACTTC. Its translation: CASSISVGGQPAYEQYF.

There are a few counts of this clone. The J gene is TRBJ2-2, the V gene TRBV7-9; D may correspond to TRBD1 or TRBD2 (5 bases each). Germline V gene data show CDR1 as SEHNR and CDR2 as FQNEAQ (reference sequence). The CDR3 length is 14 residues. Deletions cut 2 bases from V and 6 bases from J, with 10 bases between. The DNA for the CDR3 is TGTGCCAGCAGCTTAAGAGGGGTTCCCGGGGAGCTGTTTTTT. The encoded protein is CASSLRGVPGELFF.

V and J are TRBV21-1 and TRBJ2-1; the table names TRBD2, a call not compared with the DNA. TRBV21-1 is listed as a pseudogene. This CDR3 has 16 amino acids. The CDR3 nucleotides are TGTGCCAGCAGCCCCCTCCGGACTAGGGCTTACAATGAGCAGTTCTTC. It codes for CASSPLRTRAYNEQFF.

DNA of the CDR3: TGTGCCAGCAGCTACACGGGACTAGCTGCCAATGAGCAGTTCTTC. Protein product: CASSYTGLAANEQFF. The chain couples TRBV13 to TRBJ2-1; 9 positions agree with TRBD2. CDR3 length equals 15 residues. The V gene end was trimmed by 4 bases and the J gene end by 6 bases; junction bases not matched to a gene: 7. Germline V gene lookup returns CDR1 PRHDT and CDR2 FYEKMQ (reference sequence).

The gene calls are TRBV28 and TRBJ2-7; D perhaps matches TRBD2 (6 bases). Looked up from germline, CDR1 is MDHEN and CDR2 is SYDVKM. This CDR3 is built from 14 residues. V shed 5 bases and J shed 4 bases, with 15 bases lying between them. CDR3 sequence: CASSLSGRRYEQYF. CDR3 sequence (DNA): TGTGCCAGCAGTCTAAGTGGGAGGAGGTACGAGCAGTACTTC.

The J gene is TRBJ1-1, the V gene TRBV7-9; the D is unclear. Trimming took off 2 bases at V and 6 bases at J, with 16 bases between the two ends. Germline V gene sequence: CDR1 SEHNR, CDR2 FQNEAQ (reference sequence). The CDR3 is 15 amino acids. The CDR3, as DNA: TGTGCCAGCAGCTTATGGCTTAGGGCCGATGCTGAAGCTTTCTTT. This codes for CASSLWLRADAEAFF.

This clone was observed a single time. The V and J genes are TRBV11-3 and TRBJ2-4; D is ambiguous. V lost 5 bases to trimming and J lost 2 bases, with 4 bases between them. Germline V CDR1 and CDR2: SGHNT, YENEEA. CDR3 length: 12 amino acids. In DNA form, the CDR3 reads TGTGCCAGCAGCGGGCCCAAAAACATTCAGTACTTC. Translated: CASSGPKNIQYF.

V and J are TRBV7-9 and TRBJ1-1; TRBD1 is a possible D gene (5 bases). V was trimmed by 8 bases and J by 3 bases, leaving 10 bases between them. Germline V gene sequence: CDR1 SEHNR, CDR2 FQNEAQ (reference sequence). The CDR3 runs to 12 residues. Written as DNA, the CDR3 is TGTGCCAGCCTCAGGGAGCACACTGAAGCTTTCTTT. Protein sequence: CASLREHTEAFF.

V is TRBV6-5 and J is TRBJ1-5, with D uncertain. Germline V gives CDR1 MNHEY, CDR2 SVGAGI. This CDR3 is built from 14 residues. Trimming left V 3 bases short and J 4 bases short, with 10 bases between. Here the CDR3 reads CASSYSQANQPQHF. CDR3 coding DNA: TGTGCCAGCAGTTATTCCCAGGCTAATCAGCCCCAGCATTTT.

This chain links TRBV7-8 with TRBJ2-3; 9 nucleotides line up with TRBD1. The V and J ends lost 5 bases and 3 bases, in that order; junction bases with no gene match: 6. Germline V gene sequence: CDR1 SGHVS, CDR2 FQNEAQ. This CDR3 comprises 15 residues. This CDR3 is CASSATGGLTDTQYF. The CDR3 DNA reads as TGTGCCAGCAGCGCCACAGGGGGCTTGACAGATACGCAGTATTTT.

The CDR3 sequence: CSARELTEAFF. The CDR3 region has the DNA TGCAGTGCTAGGGAATTAACTGAAGCTTTCTTT. This rearrangement joins TRBV20-1 to TRBJ1-1; D is uncertain. Trimming cost V 3 bases and J 5 bases, with 7 bases left between them. Germline CDR1 is DFQATT and CDR2 is SNEGSKA (reference sequence). The CDR3 runs 11 residues.

The V call is TRBV29-1, the J call TRBJ1-1; D gene ambiguous. V lost 1 base to trimming and J lost 1 base, with 10 bases between them. The CDR3 covers 14 residues. CDR1 is SQVTM, CDR2 ANQGSEA, per germline. The CDR3 reads CSVEVSARNTEAFF. CDR3 bases: TGCAGCGTTGAAGTTTCCGCTCGGAACACTGAAGCTTTCTTT.

The chain has TRBV7-9 and TRBJ2-4; possible D gene TRBD1, 6 bases. There are 14 residues in the CDR3. The germline V gene encodes CDR1 SEHNR and CDR2 FQNEAQ (reference sequence). V was clipped by 8 bases and J by 6 bases, with 17 bases between them. This CDR3 is CASLRAGAVNIQYF. CDR3 sequence (DNA): TGTGCCAGCTTGAGGGCAGGGGCGGTAAACATTCAGTACTTC.

This rearrangement joins TRBV27 to TRBJ2-7; D possibly uses TRBD1 or TRBD2 (5 bases each). The CDR3 spans 13 residues. V dropped 3 bases and J dropped 2 bases, with 8 bases sitting between them. The germline CDR1 and CDR2 sequences are MNHEY and SMNVEV (reference sequence). CDR3 sequence (DNA): TGTGCCAGCAGTTTGGGGGTAACCTACGAGCAGTACTTC. Amino acid sequence: CASSLGVTYEQYF.

There are a few counts of this clone. V and J are TRBV4-1 and TRBJ2-3; perhaps TRBD2 as D (6 bases). CDR3 length equals 15 residues. The V end was cut by 0 bases, the J end by 1 base, with 8 bases between. The germline CDR1 and CDR2 sequences are MGHRA and YSYEKL. The CDR3 DNA follows: TGCGCCAGCAGCCAAGAGGGAGGCCGCACAGATACGCAGTATTTT. This translates into CASSQEGGRTDTQYF.

The CDR3 DNA sequence: TGTGCCAGCAGCCCGACTAGCGGGATGAGCTCCTACGAGCAGTACTTC. Translating gives CASSPTSGMSSYEQYF. This chain joins TRBV5-6 and TRBJ2-7, with 11 bases aligning to TRBD2. This CDR3 comprises 16 residues. Germline V gene data show CDR1 as SGHDT and CDR2 as YYEEEE. J gave up 0 bases and V 4 bases, and 6 bases lay outside the gene matches.

The rearrangement links TRBV19 to TRBJ2-1; 7 bases match TRBD2. The V gene's germline CDR1 is LNHDA and CDR2 SQIVND (reference sequence). J was trimmed by 6 bases and V by 2 bases; bases with no gene match: 10. This CDR3 comprises 16 residues. The CDR3 is CASSISSSGMVNEQFF. The CDR3 DNA sequence: TGTGCCAGTAGTATAAGTAGCAGCGGGATGGTCAATGAGCAGTTCTTC.

The genes are TRBV5-5 and TRBJ2-7; 8 bases fit TRBD1. The CDR3 covers 15 residues. CDR1 is SGHKS, CDR2 YYEKEE, per germline (reference sequence). Trimming cost V 2 bases and J 0 bases; bases outside gene matches: 4. The CDR3, as DNA: TGTGCCAGCAGCTTCGAGCAGGGGGCCTCCTACGAGCAGTACTTC. This sequence encodes CASSFEQGASYEQYF.

The chain is built from TRBV7-9 and TRBJ2-7; maybe TRBD2 (5 bases). The CDR3 is made up of 12 amino acids. V gave up 8 bases and J gave up 0 bases, with 8 bases separating them. Germline V gene lookup returns CDR1 SEHNR and CDR2 FQNEAQ (reference sequence). CDR3 residues: CASSTSSYEQYF. For the CDR3, the DNA is TGTGCCAGCTCCACTAGCTCCTACGAGCAGTACTTC.

The chain recombines TRBV7-9 with TRBJ2-2; 9 positions agree with TRBD2. The CDR3 consists of 15 residues. The germline CDR1 and CDR2 sequences are SEHNR and FQNEAQ (reference sequence). The junction had 6 bases not matched to a gene; V was cut back by 5 bases and J by 5 bases. CDR3 region: CASSHALAGTGELFF. The CDR3 bases are TGTGCCAGCAGCCACGCACTAGCGGGTACCGGGGAGCTGTTTTTT. Together with reference TRBV7-9 and TRBJ2-2, the CDR3 gives the full variable domain: DTGVSQNPRHKITKRGQNVTFRCDPISEHNRLYWYRQTLGQGPEFLTYFQNEAQLEKSRLLSDRFSAERPKGSFSTLEIQRTEQGDSAMYLCASSHALAGTGELFFGEGSRLTVL.

The rearrangement links TRBV9 to TRBJ2-2; D ambiguous. Germline loops: CDR1 SGDLS, CDR2 YYNGEE. The CDR3 is 14 amino acids. Trimming cost V 0 bases and J 5 bases, with 8 bases left between them. The CDR3 sequence is CASSVAVWTGELFF. CDR3 bases: TGTGCCAGCAGCGTAGCTGTCTGGACCGGGGAGCTGTTTTTT.